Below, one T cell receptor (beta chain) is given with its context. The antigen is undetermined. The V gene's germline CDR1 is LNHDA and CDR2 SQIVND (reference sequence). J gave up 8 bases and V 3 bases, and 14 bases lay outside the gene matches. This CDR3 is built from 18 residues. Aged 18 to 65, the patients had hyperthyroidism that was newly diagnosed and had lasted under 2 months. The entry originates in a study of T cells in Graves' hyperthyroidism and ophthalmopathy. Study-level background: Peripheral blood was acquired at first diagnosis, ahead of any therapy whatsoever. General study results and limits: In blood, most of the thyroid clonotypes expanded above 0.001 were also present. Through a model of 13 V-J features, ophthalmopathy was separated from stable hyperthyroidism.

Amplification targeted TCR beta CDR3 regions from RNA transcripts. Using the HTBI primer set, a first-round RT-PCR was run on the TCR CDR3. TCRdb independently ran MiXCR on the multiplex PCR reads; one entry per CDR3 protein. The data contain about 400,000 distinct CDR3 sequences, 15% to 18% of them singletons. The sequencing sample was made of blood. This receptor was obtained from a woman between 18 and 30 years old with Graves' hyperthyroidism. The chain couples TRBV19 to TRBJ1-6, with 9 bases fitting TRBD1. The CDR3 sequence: CASSMKRRTGELYSPLHF. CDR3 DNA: TGTGCCAGTAGTATGAAAAGGAGGACAGGGGAATTGTATTCACCCCTCCACTTT.